A single sample is the source of the 23 T cell receptor beta chains below, sequenced in a study of regulatory T cells in long-lasting Graves disease. Arm-PCR of CDR3 regions and iRepertoire HTBI primers were the basis on which TCR beta libraries were built. TCRdb recomputed calls from the multiplex PCR reads with MiXCR, one row per CDR3 protein. The sample carries under 300,000 distinct CDR3 sequences, over 20% recorded once. This sample's time point: newly diagnosed GD, antithyroid drugs for less than 3 months. Following extraction of RNA from PBMCs, that RNA was used to make the TCR library. Sequenced material: peripheral blood mononuclear cells (PBMCs), taken at new diagnosis, from a patient treated with antithyroid drugs. The receptors were gathered from a female donor with Graves disease.

The chain links TRBV10-3 to TRBJ1-4, with unresolved D. The CDR3 contains 13 residues. Per germline, CDR1 ENHRY and CDR2 SYGVKD. Trimming shortened V by 0 bases and J by 6 bases, and 5 bases separated the two germline ends. In nucleotides, the CDR3 is TGTGCCATCAGTGAGTCTTCAGATGAAAAACTGTTTTTT. The encoded protein is CAISESSDEKLFF.

The genes are TRBV28 and TRBJ2-1; a weak D match, TRBD2 (7 bases). Germline V gene data show CDR1 as MDHEN and CDR2 as SYDVKM. Trimming removed 2 bases from V and 10 bases from J, with 15 bases in between. CDR3 length: 14 residues. The CDR3 nucleotides read TGTGCCAGCAGTTTAAGTGGGGGGGCGGGGGAGCAGTTCTTC. Its translation: CASSLSGGAGEQFF.

Ten or more counts support this clonotype. This chain connects TRBV2 to TRBJ2-3; 11 bases line up with TRBD1. J lost 5 bases, V lost 5 bases, and 6 bases had no gene match. CDR1 is SNHLY, CDR2 FYNNEI, per germline. The CDR3 covers 15 residues. The CDR3 nucleotides read TGTGCCAGCAGTTCGGACAGGGGGCGGGGAGATACGCAGTATTTT. Protein product: CASSSDRGRGDTQYF. Together with reference TRBV2 and TRBJ2-3, the CDR3 gives the full variable domain: EPEVTQTPSHQVTQMGQEVILRCVPISNHLYFYWYRQILGQKVEFLVSFYNNEISEKSEIFDDQFSVERPDGSNFTLKIRSTKLEDSAMYFCASSSDRGRGDTQYFGPGTRLTVL.

This clonotype was seen only once. It differs at one base from a far larger clone, so likely a read error. The CDR3 spells CASSPLHRVSYEQYF. In nucleotides, the CDR3 is TGTGCCAGCAGCCCTTTACACAGGGTGAGCTACGAGCAGTACTTC. The chain uses TRBV7-4 and TRBJ2-7, with D tentatively TRBD1 (6 bases). CDR1 and CDR2 (germline): SGHVT, SQSDAQ. The CDR3 runs to 15 residues. The V gene lost 5 bases and the J gene lost 3 bases, with 17 bases spanning the gap.

Many counts were recorded for this clonotype. The chain recombines TRBV9 with TRBJ1-1; the D is unclear. CDR3 length: 13 amino acids. Trimming took off 4 bases at V and 5 bases at J, with 12 bases between the two ends. In germline, CDR1 is SGDLS, CDR2 YYNGEE. The CDR3 DNA reads TGTGCCAGCAGCCCAGGCGGGATAACTGAAGCTTTCTTT. Translating it yields CASSPGGITEAFF.

Many counts were recorded for this clonotype. V usage is TRBV24-1 and J usage is TRBJ2-1; D uncertain. In germline, CDR1 is KGHDR, CDR2 SFDVKD. With 3 bases removed from V and 1 base from J, the gap between germline ends came to 12 bases. The CDR3 runs to 16 residues. The CDR3 DNA reads as TGTGCCACCAGTGATGCTAGTGGTCAATCCTACAATGAGCAGTTCTTC. Its protein is CATSDASGQSYNEQFF.

The chain links TRBV5-6 to TRBJ2-2; TRBD2 agrees at 9 bases. V lost 4 bases and J lost 6; bases outside the gene matches: 10. This CDR3 spans 16 amino acids. CDR1 is SGHDT, CDR2 YYEEEE, per germline. The CDR3 DNA reads as TGTGCCAGCAGCGTTAGCGGGGGAGGCCAGGCCGGGGAGCTGTTTTTT. The encoded protein is CASSVSGGGQAGELFF. The full variable domain, rest sourced from reference TRBV5-6 and TRBJ2-2, is DAGVTQSPTHLIKTRGQQVTLRCSPKSGHDTVSWYQQALGQGPQFIFQYYEEEERQRGNFPDRFSGHQFPNYSSELNVNALLLGDSALYLCASSVSGGGQAGELFFGEGSRLTVL.

Written as DNA, the CDR3 is TGCAGTGCTACCCAGCCATCGGAGACCCAGTACTTC. This encodes CSATQPSETQYF. This chain joins TRBV20-1 and TRBJ2-5; D call uncertain. Per the germline V gene, CDR1 is DFQATT and CDR2 is SNEGSKA (reference sequence). V was cut by 4 bases and J by 5 bases, with 11 bases left in between. The CDR3 has 12 amino acids.

This clonotype was seen only once. The chain employs TRBV20-1 and TRBJ2-2, with D perhaps matching TRBD1 (6 bases). V was pared by 0 bases and J by 2 bases, with 13 bases between. The CDR3 length is 16 residues. The germline gives CDR1 DFQATT, CDR2 SNEGSKA (reference sequence). In DNA, the CDR3 is TGCAGTGCTAGAGATGCACAGGGCTTCAACACCGGGGAGCTGTTTTTT. This translates into CSARDAQGFNTGELFF.

V usage is TRBV20-1 and J usage is TRBJ2-5; TRBD2 matches 8 bases. The CDR3 has 13 residues. V lost 5 bases to trimming and J lost 3 bases; unmatched junction nucleotides: 5. The germline V gene encodes CDR1 DFQATT and CDR2 SNEGSKA (reference sequence). The CDR3 DNA follows: TGCAGTGCTGAGACTAGCGAGGAAGAGACCCAGTACTTC. It codes for CSAETSEEETQYF.

This clonotype was detected ten times or more. The V and J genes are TRBV7-6 and TRBJ2-5; 7 nucleotides agree with TRBD2. This CDR3 contains 16 residues. Germline loops: CDR1 SGHVS, CDR2 FNYEAQ. Trimming took 5 bases from V and 5 from J; bases not matched to a gene: 14. The CDR3 sequence: CASSNRLSGGGETQYF. The DNA of the CDR3 is TGTGCCAGCAGCAACCGACTAAGTGGGGGGGGTGAGACCCAGTACTTC.

This rearrangement joins TRBV28 to TRBJ1-1; 9 bases map to TRBD1. There are 14 residues in the CDR3. In germline, CDR1 is MDHEN, CDR2 SYDVKM. The V and J ends lost 4 bases and 4 bases, in that order; junction bases with no gene match: 4. CDR3 sequence (DNA): TGTGCCAGCAGTTCGACAGGGGGATTCACTGAAGCTTTCTTT. It specifies CASSSTGGFTEAFF.

This clonotype came up a few times. The chain has TRBV5-1 and TRBJ1-5; no clear D. Trimming shortened V by 1 base and J by 4 bases, and 9 bases separated the two germline ends. Per germline, CDR1 SGHRS and CDR2 YFSETQ. This CDR3 comprises 14 residues. CDR3 nucleotides: TGCGCCAGCAGCTTGTCTTATGGGAATCAGCCCCAGCATTTT. It is translated as CASSLSYGNQPQHF. Looking up the rest from reference TRBV5-1 and TRBJ1-5 gives the full variable domain: KAGVTQTPRYLIKTRGQQVTLSCSPISGHRSVSWYQQTPGQGLQFLFEYFSETQRNKGNFPGRFSGRQFSNSRSEMNVSTLELGDSALYLCASSLSYGNQPQHFGDGTRLSIL.

This clonotype was seen a few times. This chain uses TRBV5-6 with TRBJ2-7; D is possibly TRBD2 (7 bases). Germline V lookup: CDR1 SGHDT, CDR2 YYEEEE. The ends were cut back, 1 base at V and 5 bases at J, with 28 bases in the middle. The CDR3 loop spans 19 amino acids. In nucleotides, the CDR3 is TGTGCCAGCAGCTTGCCAGGCCAGGGGAGAGCGGGGAGGAGGAACGAGCAGTACTTC. This gives the protein CASSLPGQGRAGRRNEQYF.

This clonotype was counted many times. CDR3: CASSWGGARYQPQHF. CDR3 in DNA: TGTGCCAGCAGTTGGGGGGGGGCGCGTTATCAGCCCCAGCATTTT. The chain joins TRBV28 to TRBJ1-5; a possible D gene is TRBD1 (6 bases). The CDR3 has 15 residues. CDR1 is MDHEN, CDR2 SYDVKM, per germline. V was cut by 4 bases and J by 5 bases, with 15 bases left in between.

About this clonotype itself: This may stem from a read error, because a much larger clone lies one nucleotide away. The CDR3 spells CASSFDRQGYTQYF. DNA of the CDR3: TGTGCCAGCAGTTTCGACAGACAGGGATATACGCAGTATTTT. The J gene is TRBJ2-3, the V gene TRBV27; 7 bases match TRBD1. The trim removed 3 bases at V and 7 bases at J, leaving 7 bases unmatched. Germline V gene sequence: CDR1 MNHEY, CDR2 SMNVEV (reference sequence). CDR3 length: 14 amino acids.

This clonotype was recorded a few times. This chain uses TRBV6-1 with TRBJ2-4; D remains ambiguous. The length of the CDR3 is 12 residues. CDR1 and CDR2 (germline): MNHNS, SASEGT. The V end was cut by 6 bases, the J end by 15 bases, with 18 bases between. The CDR3 bases are TGTGCCAGCAGCTTCGACGCCGGCCCGGGGTACTTC. It is translated as CASSFDAGPGYF.

This clonotype was observed at least ten times. V usage is TRBV2 and J usage is TRBJ1-6; 8 nucleotides match TRBD1. The CDR3 runs 14 residues. Germline assignment: CDR1 SNHLY and CDR2 FYNNEI. Trimming removed 3 bases from V and 10 bases from J; junction bases left unmatched: 5. The CDR3 DNA reads TGTGCCAGCAGTGACCAGGGGGCCGGGTCACCCCTCCACTTT. Amino acid sequence: CASSDQGAGSPLHF.

This clonotype was counted at least ten times. CDR3 in amino acids: CASSLEGRRYF. The CDR3 DNA reads TGCGCCAGCAGCTTGGAGGGCCGTAGGTACTTC. The rearrangement links TRBV5-1 to TRBJ2-4; unclear D gene. Germline V gene sequence: CDR1 SGHRS, CDR2 YFSETQ. CDR3 length: 11 amino acids. V shed 0 bases and J shed 15 bases, with 10 bases lying between them.

This clonotype has just a few counts. This rearrangement joins TRBV6-1 to TRBJ1-1, with no clear D. Between the trimmed V and J ends, which lost 2 bases and 12 bases, there was a span of 16 bases. This CDR3 is 13 amino acids long. In germline, CDR1 is MNHNS, CDR2 SASEGT. The CDR3 DNA is TGTGCCAGCAGTGAAACTCGGAGCCTAGCGACTTTCTTT. Translated: CASSETRSLATFF.

This clonotype was counted a few times. The chain uses TRBV7-6 and TRBJ2-7, with 7 bases fitting TRBD1. The length of the CDR3 is 13 residues. Per the germline V gene, CDR1 is SGHVS and CDR2 is FNYEAQ. The ends lost 5 bases at V and 1 base at J; junction bases unmatched: 2. The CDR3 region has the DNA TGTGCCAGCAGCACACAGGGGTCCTACGAGCAGTACTTC. It translates to CASSTQGSYEQYF.

This clonotype was recorded a few times. The chain recombines TRBV29-1 with TRBJ2-2, with a possible D match to TRBD1 (5 bases). CDR3 length: 13 amino acids. Germline values: CDR1 SQVTM, CDR2 ANQGSEA. Trimming took 3 bases from V and 8 from J, leaving 13 bases between them. CDR3 bases: TGCAGCGTTGAGAAGGGGAAGAGAGGGGAGCTGTTTTTT. This translates into CSVEKGKRGELFF.

In its sample, this clonotype was seen many times. The chain links TRBV4-1 to TRBJ2-7; the match to TRBD2 covers 12 bases. Trimming cost V 3 bases and J 3 bases; bases outside gene matches: 3. This CDR3 spans 15 amino acids. Germline V gene lookup returns CDR1 MGHRA and CDR2 YSYEKL. The CDR3 loop is CASSQTSGSCYEQYF. CDR3 DNA: TGCGCCAGCAGCCAGACTAGCGGGAGTTGCTACGAGCAGTACTTC.